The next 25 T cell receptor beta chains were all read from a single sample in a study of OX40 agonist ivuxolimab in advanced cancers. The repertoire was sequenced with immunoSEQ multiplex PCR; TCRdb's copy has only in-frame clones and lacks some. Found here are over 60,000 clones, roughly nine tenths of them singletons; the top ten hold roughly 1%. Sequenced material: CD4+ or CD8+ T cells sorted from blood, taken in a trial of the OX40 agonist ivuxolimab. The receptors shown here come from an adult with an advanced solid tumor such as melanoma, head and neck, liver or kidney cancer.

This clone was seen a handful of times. The CDR3 here is CASSRSHEAFF. The CDR3 nucleotides are TGTGCCAGCAGCCGATCCCATGAAGCTTTCTTT. The V gene is TRBV11-3, the J gene TRBJ1-1; D unclear. The germline V gene has CDR1 SGHNT and CDR2 YENEEA. The V and J ends lost 5 bases and 7 bases respectively, with 8 bases between them. The CDR3 covers 11 residues.

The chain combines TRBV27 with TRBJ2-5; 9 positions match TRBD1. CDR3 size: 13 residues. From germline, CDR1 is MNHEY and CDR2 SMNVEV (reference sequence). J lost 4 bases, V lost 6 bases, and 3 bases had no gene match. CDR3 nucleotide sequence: TGTGCCAGCAGGAACAGGGGGCCAGAGACCCAGTACTTC. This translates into CASRNRGPETQYF.

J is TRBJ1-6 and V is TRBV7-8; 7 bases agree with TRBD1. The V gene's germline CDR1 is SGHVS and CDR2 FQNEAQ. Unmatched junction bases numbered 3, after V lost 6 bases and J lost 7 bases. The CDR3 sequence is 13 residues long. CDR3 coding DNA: TGTGCCAGCAGGCAGGGGGGAAATTCACCCCTCCACTTT. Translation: CASRQGGNSPLHF.

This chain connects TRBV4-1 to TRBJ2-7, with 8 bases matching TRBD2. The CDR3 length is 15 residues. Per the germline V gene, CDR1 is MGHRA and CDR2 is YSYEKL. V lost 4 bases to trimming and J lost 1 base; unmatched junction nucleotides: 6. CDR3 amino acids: CASSLNSGTSYEQYF. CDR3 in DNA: TGCGCCAGCAGCCTGAATAGCGGGACTTCCTACGAGCAGTACTTC.

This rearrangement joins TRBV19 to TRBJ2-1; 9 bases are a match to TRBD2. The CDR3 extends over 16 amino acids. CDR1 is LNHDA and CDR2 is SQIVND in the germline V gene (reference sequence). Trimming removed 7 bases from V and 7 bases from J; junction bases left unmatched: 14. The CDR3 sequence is CASTRPGGRGANEQFF. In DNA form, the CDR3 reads TGTGCCAGTACCCGGCCTGGCGGGAGGGGGGCTAATGAGCAGTTCTTC.

The chain's CDR3 is CASSLQIGRTGTGAGYTF. Written as DNA, the CDR3 is TGCGCCAGCAGCCTACAGATAGGGAGGACCGGGACAGGGGCTGGCTACACCTTC. The J gene is TRBJ1-2, the V gene TRBV5-1; 10 bases line up with TRBD1. The V segment lost 4 bases and the J segment 7 bases; nucleotides outside the gene matches: 19. The CDR3 runs to 18 residues. Germline CDR1 and CDR2: SGHRS and YFSETQ.

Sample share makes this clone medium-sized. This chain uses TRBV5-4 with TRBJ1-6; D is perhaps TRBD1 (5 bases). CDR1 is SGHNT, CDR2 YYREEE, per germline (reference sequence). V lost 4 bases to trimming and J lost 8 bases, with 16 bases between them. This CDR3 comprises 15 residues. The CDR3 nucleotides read TGTGCCAGCAGCCCGGCTGAAAGGGGCGATTCACCCCTCCACTTT. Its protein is CASSPAERGDSPLHF.

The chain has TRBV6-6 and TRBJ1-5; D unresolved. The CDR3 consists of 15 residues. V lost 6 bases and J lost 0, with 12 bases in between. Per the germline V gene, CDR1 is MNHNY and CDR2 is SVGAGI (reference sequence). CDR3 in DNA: TGTGCCAGCAGCTCCGACGGACTTAGCAATCAGCCCCAGCATTTT. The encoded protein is CASSSDGLSNQPQHF.

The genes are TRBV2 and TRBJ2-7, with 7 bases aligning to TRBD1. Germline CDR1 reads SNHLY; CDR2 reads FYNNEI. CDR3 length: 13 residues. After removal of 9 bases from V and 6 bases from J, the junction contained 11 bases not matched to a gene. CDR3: CARRTRGSGEQYF. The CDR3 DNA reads TGTGCCAGAAGAACCAGGGGGTCGGGCGAGCAGTACTTC.

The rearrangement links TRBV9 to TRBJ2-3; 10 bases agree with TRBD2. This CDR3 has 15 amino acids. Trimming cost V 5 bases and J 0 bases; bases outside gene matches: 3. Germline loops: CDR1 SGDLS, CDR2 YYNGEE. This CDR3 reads CASSATSGSTDTQYF. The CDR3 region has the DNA TGTGCCAGCAGTGCGACTAGCGGGAGCACAGATACGCAGTATTTT.

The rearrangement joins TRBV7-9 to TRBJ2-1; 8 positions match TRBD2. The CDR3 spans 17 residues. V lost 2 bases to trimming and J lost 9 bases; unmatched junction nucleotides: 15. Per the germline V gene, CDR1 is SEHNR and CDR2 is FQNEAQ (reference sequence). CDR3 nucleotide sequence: TGTGCCAGCAGCTTAAGAAGAGGAGCGGGAGAATGGAGTGAGCAGTTCTTC. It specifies CASSLRRGAGEWSEQFF. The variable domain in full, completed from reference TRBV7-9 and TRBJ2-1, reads DTGVSQNPRHKITKRGQNVTFRCDPISEHNRLYWYRQTLGQGPEFLTYFQNEAQLEKSRLLSDRFSAERPKGSFSTLEIQRTEQGDSAMYLCASSLRRGAGEWSEQFFGPGTRLTVL.

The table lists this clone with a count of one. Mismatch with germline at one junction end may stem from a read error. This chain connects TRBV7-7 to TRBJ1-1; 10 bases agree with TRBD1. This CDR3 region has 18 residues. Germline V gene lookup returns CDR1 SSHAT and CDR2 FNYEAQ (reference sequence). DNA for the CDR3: TGTGCTAGCAGCTTAGAAATAGGCCGGGACAGGGGAAGGGATGAAGCTTTCTTT. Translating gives CASSLEIGRDRGRDEAFF.

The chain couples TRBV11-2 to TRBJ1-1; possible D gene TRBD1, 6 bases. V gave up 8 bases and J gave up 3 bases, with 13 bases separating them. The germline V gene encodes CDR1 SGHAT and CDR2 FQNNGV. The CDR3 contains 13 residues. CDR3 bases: TGTGCCAGCGGACAGAACCTTGACACTGAAGCTTTCTTT. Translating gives CASGQNLDTEAFF.

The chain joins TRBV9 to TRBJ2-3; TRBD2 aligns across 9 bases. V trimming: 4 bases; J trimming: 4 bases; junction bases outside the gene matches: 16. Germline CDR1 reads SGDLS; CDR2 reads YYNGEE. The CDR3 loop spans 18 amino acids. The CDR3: CASSPRGGLAGRADTQYF. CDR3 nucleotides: TGTGCCAGCAGCCCACGCGGAGGCCTAGCGGGAAGAGCAGATACGCAGTATTTT.

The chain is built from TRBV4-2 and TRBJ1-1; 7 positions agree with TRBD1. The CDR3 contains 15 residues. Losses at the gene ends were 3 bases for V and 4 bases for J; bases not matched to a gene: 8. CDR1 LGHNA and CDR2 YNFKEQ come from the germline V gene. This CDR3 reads CASSQENNRGTEAFF. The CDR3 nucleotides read TGTGCCAGCAGCCAGGAGAATAACAGGGGCACTGAAGCTTTCTTT.

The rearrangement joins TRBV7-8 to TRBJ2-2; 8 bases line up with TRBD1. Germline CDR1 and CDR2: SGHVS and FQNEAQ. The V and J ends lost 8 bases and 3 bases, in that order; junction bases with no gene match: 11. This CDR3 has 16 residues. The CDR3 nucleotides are TGTGCCAGCCTACTCGGACAGGGACCCCACACCGGGGAGCTGTTTTTT. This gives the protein CASLLGQGPHTGELFF.

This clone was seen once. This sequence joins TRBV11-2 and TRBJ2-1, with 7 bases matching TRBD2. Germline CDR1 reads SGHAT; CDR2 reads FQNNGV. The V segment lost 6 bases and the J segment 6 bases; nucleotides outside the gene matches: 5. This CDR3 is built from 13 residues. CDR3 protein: CASRPSGGNEQFF. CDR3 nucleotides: TGTGCCAGCAGACCATCGGGGGGCAATGAGCAGTTCTTC.

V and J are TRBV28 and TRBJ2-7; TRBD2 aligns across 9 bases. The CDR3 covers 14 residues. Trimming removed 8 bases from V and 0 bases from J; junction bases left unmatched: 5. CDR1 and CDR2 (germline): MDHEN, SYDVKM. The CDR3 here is CASRAGGSSYEQYF. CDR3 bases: TGTGCCAGCCGAGCGGGGGGTAGCTCCTACGAGCAGTACTTC. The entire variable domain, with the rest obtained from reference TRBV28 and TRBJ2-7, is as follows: DVKVTQSSRYLVKRTGEKVFLECVQDMDHENMFWYRQDPGLGLRLIYFSYDVKMKEKGDIPEGYSVSREKKERFSLILESASTNQTSMYLCASRAGGSSYEQYFGPGTRLTVT.

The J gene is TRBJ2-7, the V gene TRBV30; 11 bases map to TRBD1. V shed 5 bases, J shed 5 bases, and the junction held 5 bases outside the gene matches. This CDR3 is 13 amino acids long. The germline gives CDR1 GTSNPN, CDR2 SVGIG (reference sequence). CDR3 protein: CAWAGQGVDEQYF. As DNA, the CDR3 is TGTGCCTGGGCGGGACAGGGGGTCGACGAGCAGTACTTC.

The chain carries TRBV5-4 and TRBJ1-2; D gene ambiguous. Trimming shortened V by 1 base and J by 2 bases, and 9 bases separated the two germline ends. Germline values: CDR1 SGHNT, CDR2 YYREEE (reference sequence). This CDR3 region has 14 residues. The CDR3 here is CASSLWTVNYGYTF. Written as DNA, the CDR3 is TGTGCCAGCAGCTTGTGGACGGTAAACTATGGCTACACCTTC.

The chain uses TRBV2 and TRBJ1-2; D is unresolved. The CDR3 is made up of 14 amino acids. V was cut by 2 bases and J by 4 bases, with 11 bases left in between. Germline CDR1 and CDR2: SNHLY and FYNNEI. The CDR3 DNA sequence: TGTGCCAGCAGTGAACACGTATACGGCTATGGCTACACCTTC. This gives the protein CASSEHVYGYGYTF.

CDR3 bases: TGTGCCAGCAGTTTAACCCCCCAGGGCGCGGGTGACTATGGCTACACCTTC. Residues: CASSLTPQGAGDYGYTF. The chain has TRBV28 and TRBJ1-2, with D maybe TRBD1 (5 bases). Trimming took off 2 bases at V and 3 bases at J, with 19 bases between the two ends. The CDR3 sequence is 17 residues long. The germline V gene encodes CDR1 MDHEN and CDR2 SYDVKM.

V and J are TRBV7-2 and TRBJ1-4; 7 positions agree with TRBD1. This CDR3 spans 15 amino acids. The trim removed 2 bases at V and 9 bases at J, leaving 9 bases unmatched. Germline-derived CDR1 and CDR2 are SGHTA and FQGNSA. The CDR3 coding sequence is TGTGCCAGCAGCTTATTCACAGGGGCGTCTCAAAAACTGTTTTTT. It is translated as CASSLFTGASQKLFF.

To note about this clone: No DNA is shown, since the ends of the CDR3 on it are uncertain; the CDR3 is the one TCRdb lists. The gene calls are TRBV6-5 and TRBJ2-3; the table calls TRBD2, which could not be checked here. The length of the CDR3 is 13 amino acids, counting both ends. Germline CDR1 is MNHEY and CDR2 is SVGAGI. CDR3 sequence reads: CASSPTVADTQYF.

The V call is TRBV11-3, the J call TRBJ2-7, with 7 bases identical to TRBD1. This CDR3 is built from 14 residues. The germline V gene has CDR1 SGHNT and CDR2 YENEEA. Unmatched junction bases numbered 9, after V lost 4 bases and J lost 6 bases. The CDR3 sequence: CASSSYRGSLEQYF. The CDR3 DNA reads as TGTGCCAGCAGCTCCTACAGGGGCTCCCTCGAGCAGTACTTC.